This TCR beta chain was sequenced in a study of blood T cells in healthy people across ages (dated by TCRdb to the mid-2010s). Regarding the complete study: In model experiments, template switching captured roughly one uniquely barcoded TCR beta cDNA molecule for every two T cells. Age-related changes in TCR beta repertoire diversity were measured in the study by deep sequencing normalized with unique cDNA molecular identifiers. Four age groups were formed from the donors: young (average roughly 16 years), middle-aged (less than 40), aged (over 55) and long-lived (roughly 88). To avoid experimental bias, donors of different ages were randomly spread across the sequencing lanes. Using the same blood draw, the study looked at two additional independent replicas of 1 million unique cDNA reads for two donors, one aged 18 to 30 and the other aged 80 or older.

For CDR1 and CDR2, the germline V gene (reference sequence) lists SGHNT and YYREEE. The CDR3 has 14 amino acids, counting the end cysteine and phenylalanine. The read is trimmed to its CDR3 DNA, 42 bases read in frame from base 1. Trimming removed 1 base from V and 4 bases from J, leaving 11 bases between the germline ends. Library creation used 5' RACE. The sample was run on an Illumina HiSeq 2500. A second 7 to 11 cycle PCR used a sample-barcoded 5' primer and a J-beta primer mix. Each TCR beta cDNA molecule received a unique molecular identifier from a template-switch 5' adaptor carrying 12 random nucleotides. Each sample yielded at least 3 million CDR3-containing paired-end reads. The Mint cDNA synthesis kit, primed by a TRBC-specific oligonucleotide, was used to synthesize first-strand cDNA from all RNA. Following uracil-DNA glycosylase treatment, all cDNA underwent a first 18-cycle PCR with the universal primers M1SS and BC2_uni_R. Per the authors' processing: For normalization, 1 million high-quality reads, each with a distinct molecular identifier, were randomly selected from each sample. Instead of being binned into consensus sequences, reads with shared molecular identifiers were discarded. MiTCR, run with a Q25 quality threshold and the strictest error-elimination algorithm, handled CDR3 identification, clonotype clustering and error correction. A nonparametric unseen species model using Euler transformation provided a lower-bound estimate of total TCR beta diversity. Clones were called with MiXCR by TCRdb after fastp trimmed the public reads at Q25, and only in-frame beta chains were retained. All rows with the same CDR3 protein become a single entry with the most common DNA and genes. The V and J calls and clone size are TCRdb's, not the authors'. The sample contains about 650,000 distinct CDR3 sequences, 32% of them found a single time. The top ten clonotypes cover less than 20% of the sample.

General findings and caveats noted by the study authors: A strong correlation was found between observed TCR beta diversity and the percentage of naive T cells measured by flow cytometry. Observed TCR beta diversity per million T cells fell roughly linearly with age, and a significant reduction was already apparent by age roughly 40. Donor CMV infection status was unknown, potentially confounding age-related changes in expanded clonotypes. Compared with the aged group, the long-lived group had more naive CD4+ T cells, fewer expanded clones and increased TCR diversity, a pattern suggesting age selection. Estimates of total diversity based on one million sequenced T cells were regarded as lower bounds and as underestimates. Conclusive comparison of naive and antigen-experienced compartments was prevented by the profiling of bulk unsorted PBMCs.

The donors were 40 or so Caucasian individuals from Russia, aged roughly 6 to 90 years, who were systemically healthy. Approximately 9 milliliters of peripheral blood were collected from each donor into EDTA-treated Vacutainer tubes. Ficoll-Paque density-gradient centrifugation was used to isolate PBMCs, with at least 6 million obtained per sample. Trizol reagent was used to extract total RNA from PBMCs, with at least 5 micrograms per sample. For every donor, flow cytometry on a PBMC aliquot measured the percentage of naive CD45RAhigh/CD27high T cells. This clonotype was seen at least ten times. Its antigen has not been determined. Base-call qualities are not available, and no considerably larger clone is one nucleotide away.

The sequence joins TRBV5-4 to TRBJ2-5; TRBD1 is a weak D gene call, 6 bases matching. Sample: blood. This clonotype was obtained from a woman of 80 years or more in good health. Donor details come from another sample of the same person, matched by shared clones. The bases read TGTGCCAGCAGCTTGACAGGGTTTGGAGAGACCCAGTACTTC. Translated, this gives CASSLTGFGETQYF.